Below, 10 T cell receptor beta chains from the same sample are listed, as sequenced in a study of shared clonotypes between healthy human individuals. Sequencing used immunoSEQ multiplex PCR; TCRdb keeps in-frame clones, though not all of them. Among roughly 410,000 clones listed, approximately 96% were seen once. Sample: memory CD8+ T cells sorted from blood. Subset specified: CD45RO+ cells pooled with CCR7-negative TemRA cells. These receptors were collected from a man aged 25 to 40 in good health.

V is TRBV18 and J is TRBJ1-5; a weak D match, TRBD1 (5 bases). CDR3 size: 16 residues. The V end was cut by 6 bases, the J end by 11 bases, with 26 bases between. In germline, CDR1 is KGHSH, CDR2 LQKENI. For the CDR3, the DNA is TGTGCCAGCTCCCACAAGGGAGAGGGGCAAGGACCGGCCCAGCATTTT. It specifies CASSHKGEGQGPAQHF.

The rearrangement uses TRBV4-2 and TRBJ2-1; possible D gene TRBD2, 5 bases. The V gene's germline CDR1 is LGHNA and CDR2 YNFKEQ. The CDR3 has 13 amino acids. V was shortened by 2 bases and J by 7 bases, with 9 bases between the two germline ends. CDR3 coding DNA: TGTGCCAGCAGCCAACCAAGCGGTAATGAGCAGTTCTTC. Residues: CASSQPSGNEQFF.

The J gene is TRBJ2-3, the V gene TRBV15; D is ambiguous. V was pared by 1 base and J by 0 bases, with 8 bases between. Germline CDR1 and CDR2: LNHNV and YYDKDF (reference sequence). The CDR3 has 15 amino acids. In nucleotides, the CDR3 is TGTGCCACCAGCAGAGTAAAGGACAGCACAGATACGCAGTATTTT. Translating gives CATSRVKDSTDTQYF.

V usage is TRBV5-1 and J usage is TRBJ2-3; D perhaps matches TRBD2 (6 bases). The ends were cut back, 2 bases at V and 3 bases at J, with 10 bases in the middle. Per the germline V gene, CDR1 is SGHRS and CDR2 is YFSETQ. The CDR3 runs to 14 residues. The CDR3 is CASSFPGLTDTQYF. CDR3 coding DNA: TGCGCCAGCAGCTTCCCGGGACTTACAGATACGCAGTATTTT.

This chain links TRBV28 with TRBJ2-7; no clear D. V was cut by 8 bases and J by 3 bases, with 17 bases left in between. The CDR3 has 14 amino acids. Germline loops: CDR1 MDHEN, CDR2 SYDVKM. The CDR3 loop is CASVGLWDVYEQYF. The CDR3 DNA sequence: TGTGCCAGCGTCGGGCTATGGGATGTCTACGAGCAGTACTTC. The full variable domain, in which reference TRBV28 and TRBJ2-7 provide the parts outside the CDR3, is DVKVTQSSRYLVKRTGEKVFLECVQDMDHENMFWYRQDPGLGLRLIYFSYDVKMKEKGDIPEGYSVSREKKERFSLILESASTNQTSMYLCASVGLWDVYEQYFGPGTRLTVT.

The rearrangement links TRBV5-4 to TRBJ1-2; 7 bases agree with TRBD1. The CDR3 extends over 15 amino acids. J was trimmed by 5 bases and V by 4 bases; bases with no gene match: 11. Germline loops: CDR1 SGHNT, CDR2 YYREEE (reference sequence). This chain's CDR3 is CASSKSDRVPYGYTF. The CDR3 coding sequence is TGTGCCAGCAGCAAAAGTGACAGGGTTCCTTATGGCTACACCTTC. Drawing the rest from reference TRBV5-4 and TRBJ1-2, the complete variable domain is ETGVTQSPTHLIKTRGQQVTLRCSSQSGHNTVSWYQQALGQGPQFIFQYYREEENGRGNFPPRFSGLQFPNYSSELNVNALELDDSALYLCASSKSDRVPYGYTFGSGTRLTVV.

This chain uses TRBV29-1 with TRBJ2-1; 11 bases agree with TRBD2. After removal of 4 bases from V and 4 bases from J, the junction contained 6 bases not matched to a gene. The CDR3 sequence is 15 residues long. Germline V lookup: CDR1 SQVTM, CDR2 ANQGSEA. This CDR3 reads CSVAGLAATYNEQFF. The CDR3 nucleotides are TGCAGCGTTGCGGGACTAGCGGCTACGTACAATGAGCAGTTCTTC.

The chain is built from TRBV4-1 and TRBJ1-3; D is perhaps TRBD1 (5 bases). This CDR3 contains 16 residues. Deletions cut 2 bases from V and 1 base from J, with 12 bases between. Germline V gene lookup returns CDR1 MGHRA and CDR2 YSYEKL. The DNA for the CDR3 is TGCGCCAGCAGCCAACCTCTTAGGGGATCTGGAAACACCATATATTTT. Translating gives CASSQPLRGSGNTIYF.

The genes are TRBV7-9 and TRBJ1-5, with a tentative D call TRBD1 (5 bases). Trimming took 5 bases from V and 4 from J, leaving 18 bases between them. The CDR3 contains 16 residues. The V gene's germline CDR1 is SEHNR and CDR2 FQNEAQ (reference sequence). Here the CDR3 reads CASSPDRGWGNQPQHF. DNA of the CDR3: TGTGCCAGCAGCCCCGATCGCGGATGGGGGAATCAGCCCCAGCATTTT.

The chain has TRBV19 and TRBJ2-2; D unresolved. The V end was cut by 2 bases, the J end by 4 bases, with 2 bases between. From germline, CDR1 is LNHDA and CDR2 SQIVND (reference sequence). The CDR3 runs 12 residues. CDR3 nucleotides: TGTGCCAGTAGTATAACCACCGGGGAGCTGTTTTTT. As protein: CASSITTGELFF.